These 11 T cell receptor beta chains were sequenced from one sample in a study of T cell responses to AZD1222 COVID-19 vaccine. TCRdb keeps only in-frame clones here, not all; method: immunoSEQ multiplex PCR. The table has about 150,000 clones, 90% to 95% seen once. Sequencing was performed on peripheral blood, taken 28 days after the second AZD1222 dose. The receptors originated from an adult who received the AZD1222 COVID-19 vaccine.

Here the CDR3 reads CASSFDRAYGYTF. In nucleotides, the CDR3 is TGTGCCAGCAGTTTCGACAGGGCCTATGGCTACACCTTC. The V gene is TRBV12-3 or TRBV12-4, the J gene TRBJ1-2; 7 bases match TRBD1. The V segment lost 3 bases and the J segment 4 bases; nucleotides outside the gene matches: 2. CDR3 length: 13 amino acids.

The genes are TRBV6-5 and TRBJ2-5; no definite D call. Germline-derived CDR1 and CDR2 are MNHEY and SVGAGI. V lost 0 bases and J lost 4, with 3 bases in between. CDR3 length: 12 residues. The CDR3 DNA follows: TGTGCCAGCAGTTACTCGGGAGAGACCCAGTACTTC. This translates into CASSYSGETQYF.

The J gene is TRBJ1-1, the V gene TRBV29-1; no firm D call. Trimming pared 1 base from V and 7 bases from J, leaving 7 bases between. CDR3 length: 11 amino acids. Germline CDR1 SQVTM, CDR2 ANQGSEA. The CDR3 spells CSVEAGIEAFF. CDR3 sequence (DNA): TGCAGCGTTGAAGCCGGGATTGAAGCTTTCTTT.

The chain employs TRBV18 and TRBJ1-3, with D unclear. Trimming removed 6 bases at V and 4 bases at J, with 16 bases between. This CDR3 comprises 15 residues. Germline V gene lookup returns CDR1 KGHSH and CDR2 LQKENI. CDR3 DNA sequence: TGTGCCAGCTCCCCAAGTGAGGGATCCGGAAACACCATATATTTT. Protein: CASSPSEGSGNTIYF.

The chain uses TRBV6-6 and TRBJ1-5; TRBD1 aligns across 7 bases. V lost 6 bases to trimming and J lost 7 bases; unmatched junction nucleotides: 27. Germline CDR1 is MNHNY and CDR2 is SVGAGI (reference sequence). CDR3 size: 20 residues. For the CDR3, the DNA is TGTGCCAGCAGCCAAAGGGCCTTCCGGGACAGACAATCAGATCGGCAGCCCCAGCATTTT. This encodes CASSQRAFRDRQSDRQPQHF.

The V call is TRBV27, the J call TRBJ2-1, with 10 bases that match TRBD2. The junction had 5 bases not matched to a gene; V was cut back by 0 bases and J by 6 bases. The germline gives CDR1 MNHEY, CDR2 SMNVEV (reference sequence). The CDR3 covers 16 residues. For the CDR3, the DNA is TGTGCCAGCAGTTTATCGACAGCGGGAGGGATCAATGAGCAGTTCTTC. Translating gives CASSLSTAGGINEQFF.

The chain couples TRBV7-8 to TRBJ2-7; no reliable D call. The CDR3 runs to 22 residues. CDR1 is SGHVS and CDR2 is FQNEAQ in the germline V gene. V dropped 1 base and J dropped 0 bases, with 31 bases sitting between them. The CDR3 is CASSLESSGAATTFISSYEQYF. The DNA for the CDR3 is TGTGCCAGCAGCTTAGAATCCTCTGGAGCCGCCACAACTTTTATTAGCTCCTACGAGCAGTACTTC.

The chain links TRBV30 to TRBJ1-6; D might be TRBD1 (5 bases). Trimming removed 4 bases from V and 9 bases from J, with 16 bases in between. The CDR3 length is 14 residues. Germline V gene sequence: CDR1 GTSNPN, CDR2 SVGIG (reference sequence). This CDR3 is CAWTPDVGGSPLHF. CDR3 in DNA: TGTGCCTGGACCCCAGACGTTGGGGGTTCACCCCTCCACTTT.

This clone was counted only a few times. The chain uses TRBV28 and TRBJ2-7; TRBD1 matches 7 bases. V was clipped by 6 bases and J by 4 bases; unmatched bases: 9. This CDR3 contains 14 residues. In germline, CDR1 is MDHEN, CDR2 SYDVKM. The CDR3 is CASSRTGEPYEQYF. DNA of the CDR3: TGTGCCAGCAGCAGAACAGGGGAGCCTTACGAGCAGTACTTC.

CDR3 protein: CAIPGPRNSNQPQHF. The CDR3 bases are TGCGCCATCCCGGGCCCCCGGAATAGCAATCAGCCCCAGCATTTT. The chain combines TRBV5-1 with TRBJ1-5, with D unresolved. Germline CDR1 is SGHRS and CDR2 is YFSETQ. V was cut by 9 bases and J by 0 bases, with 16 bases left in between. The CDR3 runs 15 residues.

The chain links TRBV5-1 to TRBJ2-7; 12 nucleotides agree with TRBD1. Germline V CDR1 and CDR2: SGHRS, YFSETQ. J gave up 5 bases and V 6 bases, and 12 bases lay outside the gene matches. This CDR3 region has 16 residues. The CDR3 region has the DNA TGCGCCAGCATGATGTCGCCCGGGACAGGGGGCAACGAGCAGTACTTC. As protein: CASMMSPGTGGNEQYF.